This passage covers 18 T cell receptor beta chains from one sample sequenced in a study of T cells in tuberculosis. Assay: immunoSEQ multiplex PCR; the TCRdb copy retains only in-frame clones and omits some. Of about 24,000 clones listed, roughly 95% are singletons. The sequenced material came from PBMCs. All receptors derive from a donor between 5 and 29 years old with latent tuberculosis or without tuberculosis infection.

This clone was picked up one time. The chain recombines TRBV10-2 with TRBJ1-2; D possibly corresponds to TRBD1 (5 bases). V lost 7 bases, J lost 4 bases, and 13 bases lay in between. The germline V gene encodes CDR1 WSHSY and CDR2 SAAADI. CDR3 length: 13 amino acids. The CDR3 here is CASTLGGGYGYTF. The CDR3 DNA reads TGCGCCAGCACCTTGGGGGGTGGCTATGGCTACACCTTC.

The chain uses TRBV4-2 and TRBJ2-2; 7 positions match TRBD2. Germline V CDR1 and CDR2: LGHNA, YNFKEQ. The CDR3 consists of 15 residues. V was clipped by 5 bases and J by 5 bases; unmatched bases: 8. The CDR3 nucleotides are TGTGCCAGCAGCGATCGGGGGGTAGAGACCGGGGAGCTGTTTTTT. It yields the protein CASSDRGVETGELFF.

This CDR3 reads CASSFLPGQGISEAFF. For the CDR3, the DNA is TGTGCCAGTAGTTTTCTCCCGGGACAGGGTATCTCTGAAGCTTTCTTT. The chain employs TRBV19 and TRBJ1-1, with 9 positions matching TRBD1. This CDR3 spans 16 amino acids. CDR1 LNHDA and CDR2 SQIVND come from the germline V gene (reference sequence). The J segment lost 6 bases and the V segment lost 5 bases, leaving 13 bases of the junction unmatched.

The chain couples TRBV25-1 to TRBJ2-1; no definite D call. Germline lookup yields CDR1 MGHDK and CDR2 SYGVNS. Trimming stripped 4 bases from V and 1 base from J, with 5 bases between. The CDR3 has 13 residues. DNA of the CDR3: TGTGCCAGCAGTGTAGTATCCTACAATGAGCAGTTCTTC. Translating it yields CASSVVSYNEQFF.

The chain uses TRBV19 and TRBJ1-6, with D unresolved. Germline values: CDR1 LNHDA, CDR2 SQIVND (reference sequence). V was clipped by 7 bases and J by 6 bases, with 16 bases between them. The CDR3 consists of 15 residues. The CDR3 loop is CASTPVGQTNSPLHF. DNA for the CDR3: TGTGCCAGTACCCCTGTTGGGCAGACTAATTCACCCCTCCACTTT.

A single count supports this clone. CDR3 in amino acids: CSGATGFGETQYF. The CDR3 region has the DNA TGCAGCGGCGCCACAGGTTTTGGCGAGACCCAGTACTTC. J is TRBJ2-5 and V is TRBV29-1; TRBD1 might be the D (5 bases). The CDR3 sequence is 13 residues long. In germline, CDR1 is SQVTM, CDR2 ANQGSEA. The V end lost 7 bases, the J end lost 5 bases, and 17 bases lay between the germline ends.

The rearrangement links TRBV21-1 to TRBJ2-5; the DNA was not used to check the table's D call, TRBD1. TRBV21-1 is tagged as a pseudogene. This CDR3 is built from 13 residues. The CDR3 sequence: CASSIRTGEQQYF. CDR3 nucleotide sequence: TGTGCCAGCAGCATTAGGACAGGAGAACAGCAGTACTTC.

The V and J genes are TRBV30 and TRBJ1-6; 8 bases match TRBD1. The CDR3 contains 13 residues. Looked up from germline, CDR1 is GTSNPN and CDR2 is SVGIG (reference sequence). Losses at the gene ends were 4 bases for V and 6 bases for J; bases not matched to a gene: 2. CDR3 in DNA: TGTGCCTGGACAGGGGGCTCTAATTCACCCCTCCACTTT. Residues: CAWTGGSNSPLHF.

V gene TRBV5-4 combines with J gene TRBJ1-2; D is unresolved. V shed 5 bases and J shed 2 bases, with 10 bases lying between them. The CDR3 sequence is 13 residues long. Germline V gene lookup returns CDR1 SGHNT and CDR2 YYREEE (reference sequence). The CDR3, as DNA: TGTGCCAGCAGGGAGCAATGGAACTATGGCTACACCTTC. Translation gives CASREQWNYGYTF.

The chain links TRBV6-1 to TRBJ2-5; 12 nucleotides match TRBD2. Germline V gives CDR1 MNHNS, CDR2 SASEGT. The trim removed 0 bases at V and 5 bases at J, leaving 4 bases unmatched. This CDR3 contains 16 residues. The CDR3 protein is CASSEALAGGYETQYF. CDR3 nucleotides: TGTGCCAGCAGTGAAGCGCTAGCGGGGGGGTATGAGACCCAGTACTTC.

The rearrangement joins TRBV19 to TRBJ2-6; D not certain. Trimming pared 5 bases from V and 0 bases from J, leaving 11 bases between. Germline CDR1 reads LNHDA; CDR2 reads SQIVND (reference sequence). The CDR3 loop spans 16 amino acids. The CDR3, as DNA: TGTGCCAGTAGTCCGCCAGGATTCTCTGGGGCCAACGTCCTGACTTTC. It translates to CASSPPGFSGANVLTF.

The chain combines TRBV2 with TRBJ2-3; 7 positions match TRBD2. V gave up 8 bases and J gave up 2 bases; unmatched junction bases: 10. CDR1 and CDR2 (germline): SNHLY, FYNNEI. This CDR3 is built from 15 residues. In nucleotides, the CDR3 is TGTGCCAGCTTGGGAGGGAGCCGAGACACAGATACGCAGTATTTT. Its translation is CASLGGSRDTDTQYF.

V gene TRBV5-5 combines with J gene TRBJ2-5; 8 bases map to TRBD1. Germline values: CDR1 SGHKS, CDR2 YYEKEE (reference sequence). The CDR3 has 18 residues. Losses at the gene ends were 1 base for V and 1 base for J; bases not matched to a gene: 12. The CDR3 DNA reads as TGTGCCAGCAGCTTGAGCCAAACAGGGGGTACGATCCAAGAGACCCAGTACTTC. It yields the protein CASSLSQTGGTIQETQYF.

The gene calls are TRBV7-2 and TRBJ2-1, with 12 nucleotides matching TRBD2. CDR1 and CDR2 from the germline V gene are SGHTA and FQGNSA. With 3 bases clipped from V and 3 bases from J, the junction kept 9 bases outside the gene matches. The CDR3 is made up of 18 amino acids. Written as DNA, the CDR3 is TGTGCCAGCAGCTTTTCCCCCCGGACTAGCGGGGTCTACAATGAGCAGTTCTTC. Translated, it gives CASSFSPRTSGVYNEQFF. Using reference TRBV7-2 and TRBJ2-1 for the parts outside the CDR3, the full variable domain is GAGVSQSPSNKVTEKGKDVELRCDPISGHTALYWYRQSLGQGLEFLIYFQGNSAPDKSGLPSDRFSAERTGGSVSTLTIQRTQQEDSAVYLCASSFSPRTSGVYNEQFFGPGTRLTVL.

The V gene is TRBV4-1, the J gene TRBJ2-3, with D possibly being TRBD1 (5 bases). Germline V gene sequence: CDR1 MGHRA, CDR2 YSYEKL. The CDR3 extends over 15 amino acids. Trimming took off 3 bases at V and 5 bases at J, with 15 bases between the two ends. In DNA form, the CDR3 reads TGCGCCAGCAGCCAGGGGCCCTGGCGTCTAGATACGCAGTATTTT. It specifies CASSQGPWRLDTQYF.

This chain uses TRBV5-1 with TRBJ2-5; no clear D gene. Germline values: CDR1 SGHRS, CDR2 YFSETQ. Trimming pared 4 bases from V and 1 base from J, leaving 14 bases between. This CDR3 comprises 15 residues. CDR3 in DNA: TGCGCCAGCAGCACCAGTCAGGTGGGCCAAGAGACCCAGTACTTC. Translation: CASSTSQVGQETQYF.

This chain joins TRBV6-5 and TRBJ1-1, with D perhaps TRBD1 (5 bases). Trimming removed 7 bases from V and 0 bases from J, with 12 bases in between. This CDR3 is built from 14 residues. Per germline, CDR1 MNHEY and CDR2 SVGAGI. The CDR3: CASTRQLMNTEAFF. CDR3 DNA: TGTGCCAGCACCCGACAGCTCATGAACACTGAAGCTTTCTTT.

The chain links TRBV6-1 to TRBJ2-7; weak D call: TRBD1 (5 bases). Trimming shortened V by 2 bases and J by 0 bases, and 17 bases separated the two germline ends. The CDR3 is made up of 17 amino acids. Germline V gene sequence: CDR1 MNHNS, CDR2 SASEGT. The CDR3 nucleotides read TGTGCCAGCAGTGAAACTCGCTCAGACAGATCCTCCTACGAGCAGTACTTC. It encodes CASSETRSDRSSYEQYF.